The 18 T cell receptor beta chains reported below all come from one sample, sequenced in a study of long-term antiretroviral therapy in people with HIV. Samples were assayed with immunoSEQ v3.0 at survey level. Repertoires were generated with immunoSEQ multiplex PCR, while TCRdb's copy carries only in-frame clones and drops some. The table lists 15,000 to 20,000 clones, around 80% of them singletons. The sample consisted of unsorted PBMCs, taken 2.9 years after starting antiretroviral therapy. These receptors originate from a woman in her twenties or thirties with HIV.

The rearrangement joins TRBV5-1 to TRBJ2-3; no firm D call. The CDR3 loop spans 14 amino acids. Per germline, CDR1 SGHRS and CDR2 YFSETQ. V gave up 2 bases and J gave up 2 bases, with 9 bases separating them. The CDR3 reads CASSLQRPTDTQYF. DNA for the CDR3: TGCGCCAGCAGCTTACAGCGTCCCACAGATACGCAGTATTTT.

This clone turned up a few times. This CDR3 reads CASRPTQGWGTEAFF. Here the CDR3 DNA reads TGTGCCAGCAGACCTACACAGGGTTGGGGCACTGAAGCTTTCTTT. The chain joins TRBV6-5 to TRBJ1-1; maybe TRBD1 (6 bases). CDR1 and CDR2 from the germline V gene are MNHEY and SVGAGI. The CDR3 contains 15 residues. V was trimmed by 6 bases and J by 4 bases, leaving 18 bases between them.

In DNA, the CDR3 is TGTGCCAGCAGCTTTGGCGCCCAGGGGGCTTGGGAGACCCAGTACTTC. It is translated as CASSFGAQGAWETQYF. The rearrangement joins TRBV11-2 to TRBJ2-5, with TRBD1 identical over 8 bases. Germline CDR1 is SGHAT and CDR2 is FQNNGV. The CDR3 runs 16 residues. With 3 bases clipped from V and 5 bases from J, the junction kept 11 bases outside the gene matches.

The CDR3 reads CASSLGSVSYNEKLFF. Written as DNA, the CDR3 is TGTGCCAGCAGCTTAGGTTCGGTCAGCTATAATGAAAAACTGTTTTTT. The chain has TRBV7-8 and TRBJ1-4; no firm D call. CDR1 and CDR2 (germline): SGHVS, FQNEAQ. The CDR3 is 16 residues long. V lost 1 base and J lost 4, with 13 bases in between. Full variable domain (outside the CDR3, taken from reference TRBV7-8 and TRBJ1-4): GAGVSQSPRYKVAKRGQDVALRCDPISGHVSLFWYQQALGQGPEFLTYFQNEAQLDKSGLPSDRFFAERPEGSVSTLKIQRTQQEDSAVYLCASSLGSVSYNEKLFFGSGTQLSVL.

The chain combines TRBV18 with TRBJ2-1, with a tentative D call TRBD2 (5 bases). V lost 0 bases and J lost 6, with 15 bases in between. Germline assignment: CDR1 KGHSH and CDR2 LQKENI. The length of the CDR3 is 16 residues. The CDR3 is CASSPPGSTIANEQFF. DNA for the CDR3: TGTGCCAGCTCACCACCAGGGAGTACGATCGCCAATGAGCAGTTCTTC. Using reference TRBV18 and TRBJ2-1 for the parts outside the CDR3, the full variable domain is NAGVMQNPRHLVRRRGQEARLRCSPMKGHSHVYWYRQLPEEGLKFMVYLQKENIIDESGMPKERFSAEFPKEGPSILRIQQVVRGDSAAYFCASSPPGSTIANEQFFGPGTRLTVL.

The rearrangement links TRBV9 to TRBJ1-2, with D possibly matching TRBD1 (5 bases). The V end lost 3 bases, the J end lost 6 bases, and 15 bases lay between the germline ends. In germline, CDR1 is SGDLS, CDR2 YYNGEE. The CDR3 has 14 residues. CDR3: CASSGWDGINGYTF. CDR3 DNA: TGTGCCAGCAGCGGATGGGACGGTATTAATGGCTACACCTTC.

CDR3 in DNA: TGCGCCAGCAGCCCATGGAAGAACACTGAAGCTTTCTTT. It translates to CASSPWKNTEAFF. The chain uses TRBV5-1 and TRBJ1-1, with no clear D. Germline V gives CDR1 SGHRS, CDR2 YFSETQ. V lost 4 bases, J lost 1 base, and 8 bases lay in between. The CDR3 has 13 residues.

In this sample, this clone turned up once. This rearrangement joins TRBV5-6 to TRBJ2-2; no clear D gene. Between the trimmed V and J ends, which lost 0 bases and 3 bases, there was a span of 0 bases. Per germline, CDR1 SGHDT and CDR2 YYEEEE. The CDR3 covers 12 residues. The CDR3 bases are TGTGCCAGCAGCTTGGACACCGGGGAGCTGTTTTTT. This translates into CASSLDTGELFF.

V and J are TRBV9 and TRBJ1-1, with D unclear. The V gene lost 0 bases and the J gene lost 5 bases, with 11 bases spanning the gap. Germline V CDR1 and CDR2: SGDLS, YYNGEE. The length of the CDR3 is 14 residues. CDR3 residues: CASSVGGGYTEAFF. DNA of the CDR3: TGTGCCAGCAGCGTAGGGGGAGGGTATACTGAAGCTTTCTTT.

This clone was observed a few times. The chain is built from TRBV2 and TRBJ1-6, with D perhaps matching TRBD1 (6 bases). The V gene's germline CDR1 is SNHLY and CDR2 FYNNEI. The CDR3 runs to 15 residues. V shed 6 bases and J shed 7 bases, with 16 bases lying between them. CDR3 nucleotide sequence: TGTGCCAGCAGAATCAGGACAGACGGAAATTCACCCCTCCACTTT. Amino acid sequence: CASRIRTDGNSPLHF.

V gene TRBV6-1 combines with J gene TRBJ1-2, with D uncertain. Between the trimmed V and J ends, which lost 3 bases and 2 bases, there was a span of 7 bases. CDR1 is MNHNS, CDR2 SASEGT, per germline. CDR3 length equals 13 residues. The CDR3 sequence: CASSDERNYGYTF. As DNA, the CDR3 is TGTGCCAGCAGTGATGAACGGAACTATGGCTACACCTTC.

V usage is TRBV7-9 and J usage is TRBJ1-3; a weak D match, TRBD1 (6 bases). The V gene lost 5 bases and the J gene lost 2 bases, with 19 bases spanning the gap. Germline CDR1 SEHNR, CDR2 FQNEAQ (reference sequence). This CDR3 is built from 17 residues. The CDR3 bases are TGTGCCAGCAGCCCGAAAGCCTGGGGGGCGGCTGGAAACACCATATATTTT. Protein: CASSPKAWGAAGNTIYF.

This clone was counted only a few times. The gene calls are TRBV7-3 and TRBJ1-1; D is undetermined. Trimming pared 2 bases from V and 2 bases from J, leaving 6 bases between. Per the germline V gene, CDR1 is SGHTA and CDR2 is FQGTGA. CDR3 length: 13 amino acids. The CDR3 loop reads CASSLYGNTEAFF. CDR3 coding DNA: TGTGCCAGCAGCTTATATGGTAACACTGAAGCTTTCTTT.

The chain links TRBV7-2 to TRBJ2-5, with D maybe TRBD1 (6 bases). V gave up 6 bases and J gave up 4 bases, with 12 bases separating them. The CDR3 runs 13 residues. Germline V gene data show CDR1 as SGHTA and CDR2 as FQGNSA. CDR3 DNA: TGTGCCAGCAGTTCGGGACACTCAGAGACCCAGTACTTC. Amino acid sequence: CASSSGHSETQYF.

The chain links TRBV5-1 to TRBJ1-4; D call uncertain. The CDR3 totals 15 residues. Trimming stripped 0 bases from V and 0 bases from J, with 6 bases between. Per the germline V gene, CDR1 is SGHRS and CDR2 is YFSETQ. The CDR3 loop is CASSLEQSTNEKLFF. The CDR3 DNA reads as TGCGCCAGCAGCTTGGAACAGTCAACTAATGAAAAACTGTTTTTT.

The chain is built from TRBV11-2 and TRBJ1-4; no clear D gene. There are 16 residues in the CDR3. Trimming pared 1 base from V and 2 bases from J, leaving 11 bases between. CDR1 and CDR2 (germline): SGHAT, FQNNGV. CDR3 bases: TGTGCCAGCAGCTTAGCAGGCGCCGGCACTAATGAAAAACTGTTTTTT. Its translation: CASSLAGAGTNEKLFF.

The gene calls are TRBV11-2 and TRBJ1-3; the D is unclear. The CDR3 contains 17 residues. The V gene's germline CDR1 is SGHAT and CDR2 FQNNGV. Between the trimmed V and J ends, which lost 2 bases and 3 bases, there was a span of 17 bases. The chain's CDR3 is CASSLFVRGFVGNTIYF. CDR3 nucleotide sequence: TGTGCCAGCAGCTTATTCGTCCGGGGATTCGTTGGAAACACCATATATTTT.

The chain recombines TRBV20-1 with TRBJ1-5; D gene uncertain. CDR3 length equals 11 residues. Trimming cost V 3 bases and J 4 bases, with 4 bases left between them. Looked up from germline, CDR1 is DFQATT and CDR2 is SNEGSKA (reference sequence). In nucleotides, the CDR3 is TGCAGTGCTAGGCTTAATCAGCCCCAGCATTTT. The encoded protein is CSARLNQPQHF.